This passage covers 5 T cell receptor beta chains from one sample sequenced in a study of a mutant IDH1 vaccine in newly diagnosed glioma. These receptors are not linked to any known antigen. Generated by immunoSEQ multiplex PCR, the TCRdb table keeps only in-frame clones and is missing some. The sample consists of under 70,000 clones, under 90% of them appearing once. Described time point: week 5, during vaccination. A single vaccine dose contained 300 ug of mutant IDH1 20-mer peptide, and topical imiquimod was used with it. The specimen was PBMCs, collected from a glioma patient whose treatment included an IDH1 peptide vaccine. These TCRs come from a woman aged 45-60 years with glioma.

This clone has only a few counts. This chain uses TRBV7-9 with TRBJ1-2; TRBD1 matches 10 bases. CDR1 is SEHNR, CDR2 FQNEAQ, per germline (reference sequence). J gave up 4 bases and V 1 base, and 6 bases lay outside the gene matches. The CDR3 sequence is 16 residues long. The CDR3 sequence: CASSLGAGQGLYGYTF. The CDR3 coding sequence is TGTGCCAGCAGCTTAGGTGCGGGACAGGGGCTCTATGGCTACACCTTC. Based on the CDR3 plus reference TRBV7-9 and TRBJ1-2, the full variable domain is DTGVSQNPRHKITKRGQNVTFRCDPISEHNRLYWYRQTLGQGPEFLTYFQNEAQLEKSRLLSDRFSAERPKGSFSTLEIQRTEQGDSAMYLCASSLGAGQGLYGYTFGSGTRLTVV.

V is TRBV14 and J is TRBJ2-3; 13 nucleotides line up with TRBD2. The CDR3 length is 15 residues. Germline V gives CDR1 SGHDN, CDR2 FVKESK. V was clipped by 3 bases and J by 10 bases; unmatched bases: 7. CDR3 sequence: CASSHAGLAGIAQYF. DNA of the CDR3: TGTGCCAGCAGCCACGCGGGACTAGCGGGGATAGCGCAGTATTTT.

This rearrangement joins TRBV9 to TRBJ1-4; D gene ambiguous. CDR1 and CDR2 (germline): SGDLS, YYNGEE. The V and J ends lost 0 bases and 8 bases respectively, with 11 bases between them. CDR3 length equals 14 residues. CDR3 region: CASSVDPGKEKLFF. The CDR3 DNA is TGTGCCAGCAGCGTAGACCCGGGGAAGGAAAAACTGTTTTTT.

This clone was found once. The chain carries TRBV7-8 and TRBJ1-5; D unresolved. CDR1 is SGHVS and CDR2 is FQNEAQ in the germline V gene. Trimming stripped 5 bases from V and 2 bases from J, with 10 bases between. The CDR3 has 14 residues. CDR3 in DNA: TGTGCCAGCAGCCTAGGGCACGGCAATCAGCCCCAGCATTTT. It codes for CASSLGHGNQPQHF.

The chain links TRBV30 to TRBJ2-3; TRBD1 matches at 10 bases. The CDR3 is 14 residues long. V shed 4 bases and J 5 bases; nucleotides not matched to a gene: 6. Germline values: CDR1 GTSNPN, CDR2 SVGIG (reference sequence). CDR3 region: CAWNRQGAGDTQYF. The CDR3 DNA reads TGTGCCTGGAATAGACAGGGGGCGGGAGATACGCAGTATTTT.